This entry concerns a single T cell receptor (beta chain). This sample is drawn from a study of cytomegalovirus exposure and HLA in healthy donors. The PCR contained 60 Vbeta and 13 Jbeta primers. TCRdb keeps only in-frame clones here, not all; method: immunoSEQ multiplex PCR. The table shows about 130,000 clones, with roughly 80% occurring only once. V dropped 0 bases and J dropped 8 bases, with 10 bases sitting between them. CDR3 length: 12 amino acids. Germline loops: CDR1 SQVTM, CDR2 ANQGSEA. The sample taken for sequencing was PBMCs. The V call is TRBV29-1, the J call TRBJ1-2, with D tentatively TRBD1 (5 bases). This TCR derives from a woman between 40 and 50 years old in good health and CMV-seronegative. The CDR3 coding sequence is TGCAGCGTTGAAGACAGGGAAAGGGGCTACACCTTC. Protein product: CSVEDRERGYTF.